Following are 14 T cell receptor beta chains from one sample sequenced in a study of regulatory T cells in long-lasting Graves disease. Sequencing libraries for TCR beta were prepared with iRepertoire HTBI primers and Arm-PCR of CDR3 regions. TCRdb itself ran the multiplex PCR reads through MiXCR, one entry per CDR3 protein. The sample lists 350,000 to 500,000 distinct CDR3 sequences, roughly 23% occurring once. Stated time point: persistent/refractory GD, antithyroid drugs over 5 years with positive TRAb. PBMCs provided the RNA from which the TCR library was made. The sequencing here drew on peripheral blood mononuclear cells (PBMCs), taken when the disease was refractory, from a patient treated with antithyroid drugs. These receptors were obtained from a female donor with Graves disease.

This clonotype has at least ten counts. The chain couples TRBV24-1 to TRBJ2-7, with D possibly matching TRBD1 (5 bases). The CDR3 has 13 amino acids. Trimming left V 5 bases short and J 2 bases short, with 9 bases between. Germline CDR1 KGHDR, CDR2 SFDVKD. CDR3 loop: CATSGRTTYEQYF. CDR3 sequence (DNA): TGTGCCACCAGTGGTCGGACAACCTACGAGCAGTACTTC.

To note about this clonotype: This may arise from a read error, as a much more abundant clone is one base away. The rearrangement joins TRBV2 to TRBJ1-5; a weak D match, TRBD1 (5 bases). CDR1 is SNHLY and CDR2 is FYNNEI in the germline V gene. This CDR3 contains 13 residues. This CDR3 is CASSKGGEQPRHF. The CDR3 bases are TGTGCCAGCAGCAAAGGAGGGGAGCAGCCCCGGCATTTT.

V and J are TRBV20-1 and TRBJ2-7; 8 nucleotides agree with TRBD1. The ends lost 7 bases at V and 0 bases at J; junction bases unmatched: 11. The CDR3 loop spans 15 amino acids. Germline CDR1 is DFQATT and CDR2 is SNEGSKA (reference sequence). CDR3 nucleotide sequence: TGCAGTGTCTTGGGTACAGGGGGGAGCTCCTACGAGCAGTACTTC. It is translated as CSVLGTGGSSYEQYF.

In its sample, this clonotype was seen many times. The CDR3 coding sequence is TGTGCCAGCAGTCCGAGGCCCCTAGCTAACTATGGCTACACCTTC. Amino acid sequence: CASSPRPLANYGYTF. V gene TRBV28 combines with J gene TRBJ1-2; D gene ambiguous. The ends were cut back, 5 bases at V and 0 bases at J, with 13 bases in the middle. The CDR3 runs 15 residues. Germline loops: CDR1 MDHEN, CDR2 SYDVKM.

Concerning this clonotype: This may be a read error: a much more frequent sequence differs by one nucleotide. The rearrangement uses TRBV28 and TRBJ1-2; maybe TRBD1 (5 bases). The CDR3 is made up of 12 amino acids. V lost 7 bases to trimming and J lost 8 bases, with 14 bases between them. Germline V gene sequence: CDR1 MDHEN, CDR2 SYDVKM. CDR3 bases: TGTGCCAGCAATCTCCCCCCAGGGGGCTACACCTTC. It yields the protein CASNLPPGGYTF.

This clonotype was counted a few times. The rearrangement links TRBV20-1 to TRBJ1-4; no reliable D call. Trimming left V 2 bases short and J 4 bases short, with 8 bases between. The CDR3 contains 13 residues. Germline CDR1 reads DFQATT; CDR2 reads SNEGSKA (reference sequence). The CDR3 nucleotides read TGCAGTGCTAGACAGTCCCTTAATGAAAAACTGTTTTTT. It translates to CSARQSLNEKLFF.

This chain joins TRBV19 and TRBJ2-2, with 7 nucleotides matching TRBD1. V lost 4 bases, J lost 0 bases, and 5 bases stayed unmatched. The CDR3 loop spans 16 amino acids. The germline CDR1 and CDR2 sequences are LNHDA and SQIVND (reference sequence). Here the CDR3 reads CASSTHGTANTGELFF. CDR3 coding DNA: TGTGCCAGTAGTACCCACGGGACAGCGAACACCGGGGAGCTGTTTTTT.

The chain has TRBV10-3 and TRBJ1-1, with 9 bases lining up with TRBD1. The CDR3 contains 15 residues. With V trimmed by 3 bases and J by 4 bases, 6 bases remained unmatched. The germline V gene has CDR1 ENHRY and CDR2 SYGVKD. In nucleotides, the CDR3 is TGTGCCATCAGTGATTTGGACAGGGGATTCACTGAAGCTTTCTTT. Its protein is CAISDLDRGFTEAFF.

Worth noting for this clonotype: No conserved phenylalanine or tryptophan ends this CDR3, so it is likely a read error. The rearrangement joins TRBV2 to TRBJ1-4, with D unclear. The germline gives CDR1 SNHLY, CDR2 FYNNEI. The CDR3 is 14 amino acids. The CDR3 here is CASSTTATNEELFL. The DNA for the CDR3 is TGTGCCAGCAGTACAACGGCAACTAATGAAGAACTGTTTCTT.

V usage is TRBV18 and J usage is TRBJ2-3; no reliable D call. This CDR3 is 14 amino acids long. Germline values: CDR1 KGHSH, CDR2 LQKENI. The V and J ends lost 5 bases and 6 bases respectively, with 15 bases between them. The CDR3 DNA is TGTGCCAGCTCAAAATCATCGCAAACGGATACGCAGTATTTT. Translating it yields CASSKSSQTDTQYF.

The V and J genes are TRBV7-9 and TRBJ1-2; D possibly corresponds to TRBD1 (5 bases). The CDR3 totals 14 residues. Between the trimmed V and J ends, which lost 4 bases and 5 bases, there was a span of 14 bases. Germline CDR1 SEHNR, CDR2 FQNEAQ (reference sequence). CDR3 protein: CASSSTAGGYGYTF. The CDR3 region has the DNA TGTGCCAGCAGCTCCACCGCCGGGGGGTATGGCTACACCTTC.

The chain recombines TRBV13 with TRBJ1-2, with unresolved D. The germline V gene encodes CDR1 PRHDT and CDR2 FYEKMQ (reference sequence). The CDR3 loop spans 12 amino acids. V was pared by 1 base and J by 6 bases, with 6 bases between. The CDR3 protein is CASSLVRDGYTF. CDR3 coding DNA: TGTGCCAGCAGCTTAGTTCGGGATGGCTACACCTTC.

This clonotype has ten or more counts. The V gene is TRBV28, the J gene TRBJ2-4; no reliable D call. In germline, CDR1 is MDHEN, CDR2 SYDVKM. The CDR3 covers 15 residues. V lost 3 bases and J 0 bases, leaving 9 bases between the germline ends. The CDR3 sequence: CASSFGRIAKNIQYF. The CDR3 DNA reads TGTGCCAGCAGTTTTGGCAGAATAGCCAAAAACATTCAGTACTTC. Full variable domain (rest looked up from reference TRBV28 and TRBJ2-4): DVKVTQSSRYLVKRTGEKVFLECVQDMDHENMFWYRQDPGLGLRLIYFSYDVKMKEKGDIPEGYSVSREKKERFSLILESASTNQTSMYLCASSFGRIAKNIQYFGAGTRLSVL.

V and J are TRBV28 and TRBJ2-7; 12 bases map to TRBD2. The V gene's germline CDR1 is MDHEN and CDR2 SYDVKM. Germline trimming cut 8 bases from V and 4 bases from J; bases unmatched to any gene: 3. The CDR3 totals 13 residues. CDR3 loop: CASGLAGHYEQYF. The CDR3 DNA is TGTGCCAGCGGACTAGCGGGACATTACGAGCAGTACTTC.